This passage covers 4 T cell receptor beta chains from one sample sequenced in a study of cytomegalovirus exposure and HLA in healthy donors. Both 60 Vbeta primers and 13 Jbeta primers went into the PCR. TCRdb keeps only in-frame clones here, not all; method: immunoSEQ multiplex PCR. This sample has some 200,000 clones, with more than 85% found just once. Sequencing input: PBMCs. Every receptor here comes from a girl under three years old in good health and CMV-seronegative.

The genes are TRBV4-3 and TRBJ2-1; perhaps TRBD2 as D (6 bases). Germline assignment: CDR1 LGHNA and CDR2 YSLEER. V lost 7 bases and J lost 7, with 20 bases in between. The CDR3 loop spans 15 amino acids. The CDR3 protein is CASNGAGPPRNEQFF. The CDR3 DNA reads TGCGCCAGCAACGGTGCGGGACCCCCGAGGAATGAGCAGTTCTTC.

This clone was detected once. J is TRBJ2-5 and V is TRBV11-2; the D gene is possibly TRBD2 (6 bases). CDR3 size: 14 residues. Between the trimmed V and J ends, which lost 1 base and 5 bases, there was a span of 11 bases. Germline V gene sequence: CDR1 SGHAT, CDR2 FQNNGV. CDR3 nucleotide sequence: TGTGCCAGCAGCTTAGGGAGGGGACGGGAGACCCAGTACTTC. It encodes CASSLGRGRETQYF. Combining the CDR3 with reference TRBV11-2 and TRBJ2-5 gives the whole variable domain EAGVAQSPRYKIIEKRQSVAFWCNPISGHATLYWYQQILGQGPKLLIQFQNNGVVDDSQLPKDRFSAERLKGVDSTLKIQPAKLEDSAVYLCASSLGRGRETQYFGPGTRLLVL.

This chain connects TRBV27 to TRBJ2-7, with D uncertain. V was cut by 6 bases and J by 2 bases, with 14 bases left in between. Looked up from germline, CDR1 is MNHEY and CDR2 is SMNVEV (reference sequence). The CDR3 length is 14 residues. In DNA, the CDR3 is TGTGCCAGCAGCCCCAGCGTTACCCCCTACGAGCAGTACTTC. Protein product: CASSPSVTPYEQYF.

This clone was found once. The chain combines TRBV6-6 with TRBJ2-1, with 9 bases fitting TRBD1. J gave up 5 bases and V 6 bases, and 11 bases lay outside the gene matches. The CDR3 is made up of 16 amino acids. Germline V gives CDR1 MNHNY, CDR2 SVGAGI (reference sequence). This CDR3 is CASRSPGTGPHNEQFF. CDR3 coding DNA: TGTGCCAGCAGGAGTCCCGGGACAGGGCCCCACAATGAGCAGTTCTTC.